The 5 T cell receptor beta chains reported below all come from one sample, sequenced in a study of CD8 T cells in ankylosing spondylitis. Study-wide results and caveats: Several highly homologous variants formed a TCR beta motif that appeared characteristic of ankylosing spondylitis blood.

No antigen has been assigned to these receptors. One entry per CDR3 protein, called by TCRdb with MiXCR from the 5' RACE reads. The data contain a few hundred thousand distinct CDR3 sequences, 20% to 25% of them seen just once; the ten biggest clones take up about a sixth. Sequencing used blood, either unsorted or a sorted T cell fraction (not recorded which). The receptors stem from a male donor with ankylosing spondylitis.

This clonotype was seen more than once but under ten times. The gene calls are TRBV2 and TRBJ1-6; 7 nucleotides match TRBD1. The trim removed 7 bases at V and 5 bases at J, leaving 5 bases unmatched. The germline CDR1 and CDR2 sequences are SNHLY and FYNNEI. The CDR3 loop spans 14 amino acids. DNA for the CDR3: TGTGCCAGCACTACGGACAGGAATAATTCACCCCTCCACTTT. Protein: CASTTDRNNSPLHF.

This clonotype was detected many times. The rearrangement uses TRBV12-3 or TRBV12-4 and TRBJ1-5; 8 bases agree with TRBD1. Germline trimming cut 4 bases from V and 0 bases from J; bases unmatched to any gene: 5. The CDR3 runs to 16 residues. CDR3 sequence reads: CASSWGQADSNQPQHF. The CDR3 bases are TGTGCCAGCAGTTGGGGACAGGCCGATAGCAATCAGCCCCAGCATTTT.

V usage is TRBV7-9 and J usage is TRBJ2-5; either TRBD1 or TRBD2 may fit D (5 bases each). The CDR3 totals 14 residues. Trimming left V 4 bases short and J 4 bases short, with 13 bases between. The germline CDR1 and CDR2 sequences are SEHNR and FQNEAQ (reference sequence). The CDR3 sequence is CASSSGPMRETQYF. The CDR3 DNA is TGTGCCAGCAGCTCGGGACCTATGAGAGAGACCCAGTACTTC. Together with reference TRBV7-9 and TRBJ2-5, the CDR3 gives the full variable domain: DTGVSQNPRHKITKRGQNVTFRCDPISEHNRLYWYRQTLGQGPEFLTYFQNEAQLEKSRLLSDRFSAERPKGSFSTLEIQRTEQGDSAMYLCASSSGPMRETQYFGPGTRLLVL.

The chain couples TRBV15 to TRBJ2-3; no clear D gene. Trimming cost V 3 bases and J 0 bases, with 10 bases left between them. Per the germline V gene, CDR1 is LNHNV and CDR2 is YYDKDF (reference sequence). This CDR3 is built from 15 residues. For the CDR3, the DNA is TGTGCCACCAGCAGTGGCTTAACTAGCACAGATACGCAGTATTTT. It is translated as CATSSGLTSTDTQYF.

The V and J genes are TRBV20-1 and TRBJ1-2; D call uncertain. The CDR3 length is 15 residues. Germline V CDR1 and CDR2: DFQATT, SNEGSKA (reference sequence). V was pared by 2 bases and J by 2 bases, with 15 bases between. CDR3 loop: CSARLRVLNNYGYTF. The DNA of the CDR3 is TGCAGTGCTAGACTGAGGGTCCTGAACAACTATGGCTACACCTTC.